The 10 T cell receptor beta chains below were found in one sample sequenced in a study of T cell changes during pregnancy in multiple sclerosis. The method was immunoSEQ multiplex PCR; TCRdb's version includes in-frame clones alone and lacks a portion of them. Seen here are about 45,000 clones, 75% to 95% observed once, and the top ten hold 0.65% to 0.9%. Sequenced here: CD4+ T cells from peripheral blood mononuclear cells, sampled before pregnancy. The receptors come from a female donor with multiple sclerosis, enrolled in a pregnancy study.

Regarding this clone: At the DNA level, this CDR3 is encoded by other sequences in the same sample as well. The chain uses TRBV18 and TRBJ1-5; 7 bases agree with TRBD1. CDR3 length: 14 amino acids. Losses at the gene ends were 5 bases for V and 0 bases for J; bases not matched to a gene: 1. Germline V gives CDR1 KGHSH, CDR2 LQKENI. The CDR3 bases are TGTGCCAGCTCAGGGACAGATAGCAATCAGCCCCAGCATTTT. Translation: CASSGTDSNQPQHF. Supplemented by reference TRBV18 and TRBJ1-5, the full variable domain reads NAGVMQNPRHLVRRRGQEARLRCSPMKGHSHVYWYRQLPEEGLKFMVYLQKENIIDESGMPKERFSAEFPKEGPSILRIQQVVRGDSAAYFCASSGTDSNQPQHFGDGTRLSIL.

The rearrangement joins TRBV7-8 to TRBJ2-6, with D tentatively TRBD2 (5 bases). The CDR3 has 15 residues. V was clipped by 3 bases and J by 2 bases, with 8 bases between them. Germline V gene sequence: CDR1 SGHVS, CDR2 FQNEAQ. CDR3 nucleotide sequence: TGTGCCAGCAGCTTCGGGGATACTGGGGCCAACGTCCTGACTTTC. Residues: CASSFGDTGANVLTF.

This clone was counted a few times. This chain links TRBV2 with TRBJ1-2; no firm D call. The V end was cut by 5 bases, the J end by 3 bases, with 10 bases between. The CDR3 length is 13 residues. Germline V gene data show CDR1 as SNHLY and CDR2 as FYNNEI. The CDR3 DNA is TGTGCCAGCAGTCATAGACGGGACTATGGCTACACCTTC. It translates to CASSHRRDYGYTF.

The rearrangement uses TRBV2 and TRBJ1-5; D gene unclear. Germline V gives CDR1 SNHLY, CDR2 FYNNEI. Trimming took 6 bases from V and 4 from J, leaving 16 bases between them. CDR3 length: 15 amino acids. The chain's CDR3 is CASSDLGRLNQPQHF. Here the CDR3 DNA reads TGTGCCAGCAGCGACCTGGGGAGGCTAAATCAGCCCCAGCATTTT.

The V call is TRBV11-2, the J call TRBJ1-2, with 7 bases identical to TRBD1. The CDR3 runs 14 residues. The germline gives CDR1 SGHAT, CDR2 FQNNGV. V lost 1 base to trimming and J lost 2 bases; unmatched junction nucleotides: 1. This CDR3 reads CASSLGQGNYGYTF. CDR3 nucleotides: TGTGCCAGCAGCTTAGGACAGGGCAACTATGGCTACACCTTC.

There are a few counts of this clone. J is TRBJ1-5 and V is TRBV18; 9 bases are shared with TRBD1. In germline, CDR1 is KGHSH, CDR2 LQKENI. With V trimmed by 3 bases and J by 1 base, 1 base remained unmatched. The CDR3 length is 15 residues. The CDR3 region is CASSPGQGSNQPQHF. The CDR3 coding sequence is TGTGCCAGCTCACCCGGACAGGGGAGCAATCAGCCCCAGCATTTT. The full variable domain, its missing parts supplied by reference TRBV18 and TRBJ1-5, is NAGVMQNPRHLVRRRGQEARLRCSPMKGHSHVYWYRQLPEEGLKFMVYLQKENIIDESGMPKERFSAEFPKEGPSILRIQQVVRGDSAAYFCASSPGQGSNQPQHFGDGTRLSIL.

This clone was detected a few times. The chain uses TRBV2 and TRBJ1-4; TRBD1 aligns across 7 bases. Germline CDR1 and CDR2: SNHLY and FYNNEI. V lost 7 bases to trimming and J lost 6 bases; unmatched junction nucleotides: 11. This CDR3 region has 15 residues. In DNA form, the CDR3 reads TGTGCCAGCACCCTAGAAAGAGGGGGCGATGAAAAACTGTTTTTT. It is translated as CASTLERGGDEKLFF.

The chain combines TRBV7-6 with TRBJ1-2; tentative D call: TRBD1 (5 bases). V lost 3 bases and J lost 7, with 18 bases in between. Per germline, CDR1 SGHVS and CDR2 FNYEAQ. The CDR3 extends over 15 amino acids. The CDR3 region is CASSLDTRASGGYTF. The CDR3 DNA sequence: TGTGCCAGCAGCTTGGACACCCGAGCTTCGGGTGGCTACACCTTC.

The gene calls are TRBV7-6 and TRBJ2-1; D gene unclear. Per germline, CDR1 SGHVS and CDR2 FNYEAQ. The length of the CDR3 is 12 residues. The V end was cut by 2 bases, the J end by 7 bases, with 6 bases between. In DNA form, the CDR3 reads TGTGCCAGCAGCTTATACGCGAATGAGCAGTTCTTC. Translation gives CASSLYANEQFF. The full variable domain, rest sourced from reference TRBV7-6 and TRBJ2-1, is GAGVSQSPRYKVTKRGQDVALRCDPISGHVSLYWYRQALGQGPEFLTYFNYEAQQDKSGLPNDRFSAERPEGSISTLTIQRTEQRDSAMYRCASSLYANEQFFGPGTRLTVL.

J is TRBJ2-2 and V is TRBV7-3; tentatively, D is TRBD2 (5 bases). The V gene's germline CDR1 is SGHTA and CDR2 FQGTGA. The V end was cut by 6 bases, the J end by 4 bases, with 12 bases between. This CDR3 is built from 14 residues. CDR3 residues: CASRLRDGTGELFF. The CDR3 bases are TGTGCCAGCAGACTCCGGGATGGCACCGGGGAGCTGTTTTTT.